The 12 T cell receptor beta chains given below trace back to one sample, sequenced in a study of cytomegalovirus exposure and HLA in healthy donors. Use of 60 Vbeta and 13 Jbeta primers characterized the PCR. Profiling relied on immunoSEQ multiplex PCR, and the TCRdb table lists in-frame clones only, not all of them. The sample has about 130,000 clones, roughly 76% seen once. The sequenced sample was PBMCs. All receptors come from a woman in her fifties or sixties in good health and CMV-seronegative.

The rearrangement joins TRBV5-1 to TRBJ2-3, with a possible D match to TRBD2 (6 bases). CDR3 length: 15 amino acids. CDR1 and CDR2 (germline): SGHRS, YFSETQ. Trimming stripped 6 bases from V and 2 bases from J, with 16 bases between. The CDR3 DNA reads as TGCGCCAGCAAACCGACTGGGACTCACACAGATACGCAGTATTTT. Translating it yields CASKPTGTHTDTQYF.

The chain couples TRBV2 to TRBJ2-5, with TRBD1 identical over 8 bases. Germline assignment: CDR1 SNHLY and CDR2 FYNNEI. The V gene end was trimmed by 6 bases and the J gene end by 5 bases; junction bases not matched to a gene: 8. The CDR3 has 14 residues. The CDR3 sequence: CASSGGTGPETQYF. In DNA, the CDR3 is TGTGCCAGCAGCGGCGGGACAGGTCCGGAGACCCAGTACTTC.

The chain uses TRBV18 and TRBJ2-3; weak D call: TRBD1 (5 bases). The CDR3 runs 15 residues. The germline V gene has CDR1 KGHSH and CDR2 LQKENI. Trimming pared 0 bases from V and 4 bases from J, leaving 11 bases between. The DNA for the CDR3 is TGTGCCAGCTCACCACCGTCAGGGCCCCCAGATACGCAGTATTTT. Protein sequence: CASSPPSGPPDTQYF.

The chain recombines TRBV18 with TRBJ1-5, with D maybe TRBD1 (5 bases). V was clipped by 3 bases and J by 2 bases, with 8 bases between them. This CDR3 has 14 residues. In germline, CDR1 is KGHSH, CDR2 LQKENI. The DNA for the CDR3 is TGTGCCAGCTCACCCTCACAGGGCAATCAGCCCCAGCATTTT. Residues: CASSPSQGNQPQHF.

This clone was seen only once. This CDR3 reads CASSVVGTGVYNEQFF. CDR3 in DNA: TGTGCCAGCAGCGTAGTTGGGACAGGGGTCTACAATGAGCAGTTCTTC. The chain has TRBV9 and TRBJ2-1; 10 bases agree with TRBD1. The V segment lost 0 bases and the J segment 3 bases; nucleotides outside the gene matches: 3. There are 16 residues in the CDR3. Germline V gene sequence: CDR1 SGDLS, CDR2 YYNGEE.

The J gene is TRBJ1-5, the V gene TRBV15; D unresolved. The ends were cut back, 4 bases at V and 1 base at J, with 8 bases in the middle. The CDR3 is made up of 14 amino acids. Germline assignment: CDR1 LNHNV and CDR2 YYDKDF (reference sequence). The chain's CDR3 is CATSTEESNQPQHF. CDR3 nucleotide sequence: TGTGCCACCAGCACAGAAGAGAGCAATCAGCCCCAGCATTTT.

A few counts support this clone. The CDR3 loop reads CASGTGNTEAFF. The CDR3 DNA reads as TGTGCCAGCGGGACAGGGAACACTGAAGCTTTCTTT. The chain uses TRBV28 and TRBJ1-1, with TRBD1 identical over 8 bases. CDR3 length: 12 residues. Germline loops: CDR1 MDHEN, CDR2 SYDVKM. V gave up 8 bases and J gave up 1 base; unmatched junction bases: 0.

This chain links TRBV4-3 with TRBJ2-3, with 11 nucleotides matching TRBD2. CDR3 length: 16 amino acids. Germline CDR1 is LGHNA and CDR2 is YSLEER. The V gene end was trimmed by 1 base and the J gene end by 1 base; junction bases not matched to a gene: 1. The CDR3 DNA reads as TGCGCCAGCAGCCAAGGGGGACTAGCGGGCACAGATACGCAGTATTTT. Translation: CASSQGGLAGTDTQYF.

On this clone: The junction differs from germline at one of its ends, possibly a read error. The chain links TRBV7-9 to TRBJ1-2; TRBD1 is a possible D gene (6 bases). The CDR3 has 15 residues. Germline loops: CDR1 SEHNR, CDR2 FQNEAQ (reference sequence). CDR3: CSSSLKGKDSYGYTF. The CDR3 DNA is TGTTCCAGCAGCTTAAAGGGGAAGGACAGCTATGGCTACACCTTC.

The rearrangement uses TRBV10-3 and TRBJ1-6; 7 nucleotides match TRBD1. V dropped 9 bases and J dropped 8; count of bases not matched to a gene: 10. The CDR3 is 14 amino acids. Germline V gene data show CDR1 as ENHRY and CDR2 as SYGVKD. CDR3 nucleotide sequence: TGTGCCATGAGACAGGGAGATGAGGATTCACCCCTCCACTTT. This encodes CAMRQGDEDSPLHF.

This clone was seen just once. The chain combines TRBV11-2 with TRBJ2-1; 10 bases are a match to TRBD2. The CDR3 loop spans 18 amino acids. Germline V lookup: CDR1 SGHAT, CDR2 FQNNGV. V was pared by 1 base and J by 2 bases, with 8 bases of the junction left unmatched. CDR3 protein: CASSLGRAGGIAYNEQFF. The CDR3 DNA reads TGTGCCAGCAGCTTAGGACGAGCGGGAGGGATTGCCTACAATGAGCAGTTCTTC.

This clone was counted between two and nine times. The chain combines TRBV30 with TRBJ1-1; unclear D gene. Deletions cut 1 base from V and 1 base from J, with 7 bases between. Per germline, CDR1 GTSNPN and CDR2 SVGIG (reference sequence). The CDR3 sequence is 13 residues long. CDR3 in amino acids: CAWSAGKNTEAFF. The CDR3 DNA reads TGTGCCTGGAGTGCGGGGAAGAACACTGAAGCTTTCTTT.